This T cell receptor (beta chain) was sequenced during a study of Ad26.COV2.S vaccination and SARS-CoV-2 variants. Produced via immunoSEQ multiplex PCR; TCRdb's table is partial and in-frame only. The data show hundreds of thousands of clones, 70% to 90% seen once. Germline V CDR1 and CDR2: SGHRS, YFSETQ. V shed 0 bases and J shed 6 bases, with 19 bases lying between them. This CDR3 is 16 amino acids long. Treatment denoted: around 19 received Ad26.COV2.S at low or high dose, single or two shots; roughly 5 received placebo; per-sample allocation not given. Each sample was drawn 63 days after the first injection (of vaccine or placebo).

V gene TRBV5-1 combines with J gene TRBJ2-7, with a possible D match to TRBD1 (5 bases). The sequence was collected from a person between 18 and 59 years old who received the Ad26.COV2.S COVID-19 vaccine or a placebo. Source: peripheral blood, taken in a trial of Ad26.COV2.S vaccine versus placebo. The CDR3 nucleotides are TGCGCCAGCAGCTTGGCCCCAGCCCGGCAGGGTTCCGAGCAGTACTTC. As protein: CASSLAPARQGSEQYF.